A few counts support the clone carrying this T cell receptor beta chain. Its target is not known. The data belong to a study of post-analysis software for immune sequencing data. Study summary: Patients with relapsing-remitting, secondary progressive and progressive-relapsing multiple sclerosis courses were all represented.

Study results and limitations: Significantly lower normalized Chao1 diversity was found in patients with multiple sclerosis relative to controls.

cDNA libraries of TCR beta carried unique molecular identifiers. Roughly 500,000 cDNA molecules were obtained per 1 to 10 million input T cells. TCRdb re-analysed the PCR reads in MiXCR, keeping a single row per CDR3 protein. The sample has fewer than 550,000 distinct CDR3 sequences, 34% seen once. This TCR derives from a girl aged 2-17 years with multiple sclerosis. The sample was blood.

The CDR3 is CASSMWTSGAYTDTQYF. The CDR3 nucleotides read TGCGCCAGCAGCATGTGGACTAGCGGGGCTTACACAGATACGCAGTATTTT. The genes are TRBV5-1 and TRBJ2-3; 12 bases fit TRBD2. From germline, CDR1 is SGHRS and CDR2 YFSETQ. V lost 4 bases to trimming and J lost 2 bases; unmatched junction nucleotides: 8. This CDR3 comprises 17 residues.